The 14 T cell receptor beta chains below all came from one sample that was sequenced in a study of metastatic and nonmetastatic thyroid tumors. Nobody among the patients had been given any treatment before thyroid surgery. MiXCR re-clonotyped the PCR reads for TCRdb. The data show about 3,100 clones, roughly a quarter seen once. Sequencing was performed on tumor tissue. Receptors originate from a female donor with papillary thyroid cancer or a benign thyroid nodule (not recorded which). Some clones in this sample may be carry-over from other donors' samples.

Judged by abundance, this clone is medium-sized. The CDR3 nucleotides are TGTGCCAGCAGCGCGCCGGATGGACCGAACTATGGCTACACCTTC. Residues: CASSAPDGPNYGYTF. The genes are TRBV3-1 and TRBJ1-2; D uncertain. CDR3 length: 15 residues. V lost 5 bases, J lost 2 bases, and 15 bases lay in between. Germline CDR1 LGHDT, CDR2 YNNKEL (reference sequence).

This clone is labeled medium-sized (0.01 to 0.1%). V is TRBV6-2 or TRBV6-3 and J is TRBJ1-5; D gene uncertain. Trimming left V 6 bases short and J 3 bases short, with 21 bases between. This CDR3 has 17 residues. Germline-derived CDR1 and CDR2 are MNHEY and SVGEGT. CDR3 region: CASRPPPGRDLNQPQHF. For the CDR3, the DNA is TGTGCCAGCAGACCCCCTCCGGGCAGAGATCTCAATCAGCCCCAGCATTTT.

This clone is medium-sized within its sample. The CDR3 loop reads CASSQGWGGYTF. CDR3 DNA sequence: TGTGCCAGCAGCCAAGGGTGGGGTGGCTACACCTTC. The V call is TRBV3-1, the J call TRBJ1-2; D gene uncertain. This CDR3 is 12 amino acids long. Trimming pared 1 base from V and 7 bases from J, leaving 7 bases between. Per the germline V gene, CDR1 is LGHDT and CDR2 is YNNKEL (reference sequence).

This clone was observed a few times. This rearrangement joins TRBV25-1 to TRBJ1-1; 9 bases are a match to TRBD1. This CDR3 has 15 amino acids. Germline V gives CDR1 MGHDK, CDR2 SYGVNS. Trimming cost V 4 bases and J 2 bases; bases outside gene matches: 5. CDR3 loop: CASSGTGASNTEAFF. The CDR3 region has the DNA TGTGCCAGCAGTGGGACAGGGGCCTCTAACACTGAAGCTTTCTTT.

This clone has a count of ten or more. This may be a read error, as it is one base from a much larger clone. CDR3 sequence reads: CASSSLRWGMDF. CDR3 nucleotide sequence: TGTGCCAGCAGCTCATTGCGGTGGGGAATGGACTTC. The chain joins TRBV11-2 to TRBJ2-7; D uncertain. Looked up from germline, CDR1 is SGHAT and CDR2 is FQNNGV. The CDR3 contains 12 residues. Together with reference TRBV11-2 and TRBJ2-7, the CDR3 gives the full variable domain: EAGVAQSPRYKIIEKRQSVAFWCNPISGHATLYWYQQILGQGPKLLIQFQNNGVVDDSQLPKDRFSAERLKGVDSTLKIQPAKLEDSAVYLCASSSLRWGMDFGPGTRLTVT.

This clone was observed at least ten times. With a much larger clone just one base away, this may be a read error. The chain has TRBV7-3 and TRBJ2-5; D is possibly TRBD2 (6 bases). In germline, CDR1 is SGHTA, CDR2 FQGTGA. This CDR3 contains 15 residues. The CDR3 loop is CAGSRYGGGGETQYF. The DNA of the CDR3 is TGTGCCGGCAGCCGTTATGGGGGAGGAGGGGAGACCCAGTACTTC.

This clone was counted only a few times. The V call is TRBV29-1, the J call TRBJ2-2; tentatively, D is TRBD2 (6 bases). CDR1 is SQVTM, CDR2 ANQGSEA, per germline. The CDR3 contains 14 residues. Between the trimmed V and J ends, which lost 3 bases and 3 bases, there was a span of 11 bases. As DNA, the CDR3 is TGCAGCGTTGAGAAGAGGGAGGACACCGGGGAGCTGTTTTTT. It specifies CSVEKREDTGELFF.

This clone counts as medium-sized. The CDR3 here is CASSLYNEQFF. The CDR3 DNA reads TGTGCCAGCAGCTTGTACAATGAGCAGTTCTTC. This sequence joins TRBV5-6 and TRBJ2-1; no definite D call. V shed 1 base and J shed 4 bases, with 0 bases lying between them. CDR3 length: 11 amino acids. Looked up from germline, CDR1 is SGHDT and CDR2 is YYEEEE.

This clone was seen at least ten times. The V and J genes are TRBV6-1 and TRBJ2-2, with a weak D call TRBD1 (5 bases). Germline loops: CDR1 MNHNS, CDR2 SASEGT. This CDR3 comprises 16 residues. V shed 6 bases and J shed 2 bases, with 16 bases lying between them. The CDR3 DNA reads as TGTGCCAGCAGCTACGGGTGGACAACAAACACCGGGGAGCTGTTTTTT. Translating it yields CASSYGWTTNTGELFF.

Points on this clone: At one end the junction does not follow the germline gene, possibly because of a read error. V usage is TRBV12-3 or TRBV12-4 and J usage is TRBJ2-7; 10 bases are a match to TRBD1. This CDR3 is 14 amino acids long. In nucleotides, the CDR3 is TGTGCCAGCACCCCGGGACAGGGGACCTACGAACAGTACTTC. It is translated as CASTPGQGTYEQYF.

By share of the sample, this clone is medium-sized (0.01 to 0.1%). This rearrangement joins TRBV19 to TRBJ2-5, with TRBD1 matching 8 bases. The trim removed 4 bases at V and 2 bases at J, leaving 3 bases unmatched. The CDR3 sequence is 14 residues long. CDR1 LNHDA and CDR2 SQIVND come from the germline V gene (reference sequence). The CDR3 DNA follows: TGTGCCAGTAGTAACCGACAGGGGCAAGAGACCCAGTACTTC. It codes for CASSNRQGQETQYF.

CDR3 bases: TGTGCCAGCAGTGAAGGGAGCTCTGGTTTCACCATATATTTT. It specifies CASSEGSSGFTIYF. This chain uses TRBV6-1 with TRBJ1-3; no firm D call. The V gene lost 1 base and the J gene lost 9 bases, with 13 bases spanning the gap. In germline, CDR1 is MNHNS, CDR2 SASEGT. This CDR3 is 14 amino acids long.

This clone was counted a few times. Its ends do not fully match the called genes, so a read error is possible. The chain recombines TRBV6-1 with TRBJ2-2; D unclear. This CDR3 is 14 amino acids long. The germline gives CDR1 MNHNS, CDR2 SASEGT. CDR3 sequence (DNA): TGTGCCAGCAGTCCCCTTAAGAACCCCGGGGAGCTGTTTTTT. Protein product: CASSPLKNPGELFF.

This clone is termed large. The genes are TRBV6-2 or TRBV6-3 and TRBJ2-5; D remains unclear. The CDR3 extends over 12 amino acids. Germline-derived CDR1 and CDR2 are MNHEY and SVGEGT. V was trimmed by 0 bases and J by 4 bases, leaving 3 bases between them. The CDR3 DNA reads TGTGCCAGCAGTTACTCTACAGAGACCCAGTACTTC. Translation: CASSYSTETQYF.